This T cell receptor beta chain was sequenced for a study of T cell repertoires in cytomegalovirus infection. In the study overall: A matching HLA type, together with CMV infection, was signaled by public TCR beta signatures. Overall study results and limits: Cumulative public TCR beta family frequency identified carriers of CMV plus the relevant HLA. CMV-specific TCR beta clonotypes restricted by HLA-C dominated the ex vivo response.

There are 11 residues in the CDR3. The V end was cut by 3 bases, the J end by 8 bases, with 8 bases between. Germline-derived CDR1 and CDR2 are GTSNPN and SVGIG (reference sequence). One entry per CDR3 protein, called by TCRdb with MiXCR from the reads. The table shows just under 500,000 distinct CDR3 sequences, with around 30% occurring only once. To note about this clonotype: Its antigen is undetermined.

The gene calls are TRBV30 and TRBJ2-4, with no clear D. The source is a human donor in good health (CMV status not recorded). Some clones in this sample may be carry-over from other donors' samples. The specimen was cultured PBMCs, collected from culture after CMV antigen stimulation. The CDR3 DNA reads TGTGCCTGGAGCGTCGGGTACATTCAGTACTTC. It encodes CAWSVGYIQYF.